A single TCR beta chain is shown here with its context. The germline V gene encodes CDR1 SGHAT and CDR2 FQNNGV. J gave up 6 bases and V 3 bases, and 2 bases lay outside the gene matches. This CDR3 is 13 amino acids long. The data are from a study of control samples from healthy donors and cancer patients. Assay: immunoSEQ multiplex PCR; the TCRdb copy retains only in-frame clones and omits some. The table lists 50,000 or so clones, roughly 85% of them singletons. The sequencing sample was made of PBMCs. The sequence was obtained from a woman between 45 and 60 years old with lung cancer. V usage is TRBV11-2 and J usage is TRBJ2-1; the match to TRBD2 covers 7 bases. The CDR3 nucleotides are TGTGCCAGCAGCTTGGCGGGGGTCAATGAGCAGTTCTTC. It yields the protein CASSLAGVNEQFF.